This T cell receptor (beta chain) is from a study of blood T cell repertoires in COVID-19. Study at large: The United States, Italy and Spain were the sources of the acute and convalescent COVID-19 samples. PBMCs, B-cell-depleted T cells, or T cells were the source of the cDNA or gDNA that made up the material.

Seattle patients were enrolled during active infection and followed longitudinally. This clone was detected a few times. In the authors' methods: Amplification of reference gene primers was used by the study to estimate nucleated cell counts. The table came from immunoSEQ multiplex PCR; TCRdb's copy has only in-frame clones and leaves some out. D and trimming were read from the DNA, whereas the V and J calls and clone size are those reported in that table. The sample lists 69,000 or so clones; more than 80% were seen once. This receptor was identified in a man in his fifties with COVID-19, enrolled during active disease. The sample was peripheral blood.

The CDR3 sequence is CASSEQGGQPQHF. The CDR3, as DNA: TGTGCCAGCAGTGAACAGGGCGGACAGCCCCAGCATTTT. The chain joins TRBV6-4 to TRBJ1-5; TRBD1 is a possible D gene (6 bases). The CDR3 runs 13 residues. Germline assignment: CDR1 MRHNA and CDR2 SNTAGT. The V and J ends lost 3 bases and 7 bases respectively, with 10 bases between them.